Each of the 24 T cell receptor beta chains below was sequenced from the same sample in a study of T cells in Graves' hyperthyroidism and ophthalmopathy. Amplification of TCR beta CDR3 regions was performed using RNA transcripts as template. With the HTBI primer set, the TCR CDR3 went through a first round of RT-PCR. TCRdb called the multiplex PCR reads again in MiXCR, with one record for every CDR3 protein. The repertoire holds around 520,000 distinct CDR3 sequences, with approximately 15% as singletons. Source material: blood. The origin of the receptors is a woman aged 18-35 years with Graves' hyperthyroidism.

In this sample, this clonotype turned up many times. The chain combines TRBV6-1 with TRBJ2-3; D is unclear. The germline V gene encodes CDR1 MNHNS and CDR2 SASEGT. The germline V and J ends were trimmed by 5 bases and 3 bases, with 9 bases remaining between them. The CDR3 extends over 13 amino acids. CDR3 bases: TGTGCCAGCAGTTTCCGTAGAACAGATACGCAGTATTTT. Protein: CASSFRRTDTQYF.

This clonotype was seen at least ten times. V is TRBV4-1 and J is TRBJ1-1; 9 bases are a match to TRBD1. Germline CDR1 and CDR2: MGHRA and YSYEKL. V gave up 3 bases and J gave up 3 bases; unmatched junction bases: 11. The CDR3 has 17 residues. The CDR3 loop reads CASSHVQTGGRDTEAFF. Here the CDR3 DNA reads TGCGCCAGCAGCCATGTACAGACAGGGGGTAGAGACACTGAAGCTTTCTTT.

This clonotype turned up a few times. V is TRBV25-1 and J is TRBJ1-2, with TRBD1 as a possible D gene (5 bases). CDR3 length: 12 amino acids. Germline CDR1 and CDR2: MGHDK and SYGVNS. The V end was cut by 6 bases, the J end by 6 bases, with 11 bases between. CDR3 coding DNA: TGTGCCAGCAGATCCAGGGAGGATGGCTACACCTTC. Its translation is CASRSREDGYTF.

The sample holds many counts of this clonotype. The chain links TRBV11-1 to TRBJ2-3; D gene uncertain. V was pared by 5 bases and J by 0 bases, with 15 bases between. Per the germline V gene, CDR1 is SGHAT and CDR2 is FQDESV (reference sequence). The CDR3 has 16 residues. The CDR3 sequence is CASSPFGHLSTDTQYF. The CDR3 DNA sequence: TGTGCCAGCAGCCCCTTCGGGCACCTTAGCACAGATACGCAGTATTTT.

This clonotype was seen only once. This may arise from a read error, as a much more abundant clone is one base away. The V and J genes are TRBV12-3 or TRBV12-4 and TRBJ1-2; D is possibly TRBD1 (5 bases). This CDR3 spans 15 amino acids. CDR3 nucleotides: TGTGCCACCAGACCGGGGGGTTCTTGGAACTATGACTACACCTTC. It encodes CATRPGGSWNYDYTF.

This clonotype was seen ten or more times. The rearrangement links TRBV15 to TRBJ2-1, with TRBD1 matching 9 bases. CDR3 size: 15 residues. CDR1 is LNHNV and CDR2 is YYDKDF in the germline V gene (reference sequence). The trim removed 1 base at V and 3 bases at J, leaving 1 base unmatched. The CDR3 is CATSRATGGYNEQFF. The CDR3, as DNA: TGTGCCACCAGCAGAGCGACAGGGGGCTACAATGAGCAGTTCTTC.

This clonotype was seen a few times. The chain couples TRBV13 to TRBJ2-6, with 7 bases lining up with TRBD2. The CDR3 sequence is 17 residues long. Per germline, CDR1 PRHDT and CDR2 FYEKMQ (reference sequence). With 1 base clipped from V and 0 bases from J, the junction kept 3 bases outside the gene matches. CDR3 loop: CASSLEGLTSGANVLTF. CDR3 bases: TGTGCCAGCAGCTTAGAGGGACTAACCTCTGGGGCCAACGTCCTGACTTTC.

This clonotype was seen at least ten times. The CDR3 reads CASRTTAGLAGPGGGTDTQYF. In DNA form, the CDR3 reads TGTGCCAGCCGAACCACGGCGGGACTAGCGGGTCCGGGCGGGGGCACAGATACGCAGTATTTT. The V and J genes are TRBV11-2 and TRBJ2-3; 12 bases map to TRBD2. Trimming took 8 bases from V and 1 from J; bases not matched to a gene: 22. Looked up from germline, CDR1 is SGHAT and CDR2 is FQNNGV. CDR3 length: 21 amino acids.

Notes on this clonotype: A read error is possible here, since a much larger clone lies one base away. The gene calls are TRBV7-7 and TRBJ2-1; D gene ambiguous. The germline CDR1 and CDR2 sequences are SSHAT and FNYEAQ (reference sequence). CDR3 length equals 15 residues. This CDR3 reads CASSPNYQSYNDQFF. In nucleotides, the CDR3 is TGTGCCAGCAGCCCCAACTACCAGTCCTACAATGACCAGTTCTTC.

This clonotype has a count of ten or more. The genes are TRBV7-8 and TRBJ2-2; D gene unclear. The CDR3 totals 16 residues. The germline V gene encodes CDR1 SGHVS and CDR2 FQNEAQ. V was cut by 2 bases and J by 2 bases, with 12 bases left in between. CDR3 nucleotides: TGTGCCAGCAGCTTATTGGAGACAAGAAACACCGGGGAGCTGTTTTTT. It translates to CASSLLETRNTGELFF.

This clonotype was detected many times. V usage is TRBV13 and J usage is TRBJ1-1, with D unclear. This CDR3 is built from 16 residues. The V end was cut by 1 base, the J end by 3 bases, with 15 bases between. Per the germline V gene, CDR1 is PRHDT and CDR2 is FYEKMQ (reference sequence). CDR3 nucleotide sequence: TGTGCCAGCAGCTTAGTTAGGGCAGATTGGTACACTGAAGCTTTCTTT. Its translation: CASSLVRADWYTEAFF.

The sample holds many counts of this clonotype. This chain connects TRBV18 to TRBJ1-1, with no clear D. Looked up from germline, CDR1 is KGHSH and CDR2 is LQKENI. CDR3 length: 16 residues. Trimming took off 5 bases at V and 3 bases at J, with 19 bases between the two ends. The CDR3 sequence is CASSGNLRPSDTEAFF. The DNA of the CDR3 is TGTGCCAGCTCAGGAAACCTGCGGCCCTCGGACACTGAAGCTTTCTTT.

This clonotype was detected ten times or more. Here the CDR3 reads CATSDLGGRVSNQPQHF. The CDR3 DNA reads TGTGCCACCAGTGATTTAGGGGGCAGGGTATCGAATCAGCCCCAGCATTTT. The chain joins TRBV24-1 to TRBJ1-5, with 7 nucleotides matching TRBD1. This CDR3 spans 17 amino acids. Trimming at V came to 1 base and at J to 4 bases, leaving 9 bases not matched to a gene. The germline CDR1 and CDR2 sequences are KGHDR and SFDVKD.

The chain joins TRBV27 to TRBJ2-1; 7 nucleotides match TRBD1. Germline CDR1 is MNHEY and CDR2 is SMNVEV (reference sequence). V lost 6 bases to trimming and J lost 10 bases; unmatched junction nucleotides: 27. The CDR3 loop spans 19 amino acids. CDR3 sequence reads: CASRLTSGTGPDRVGEQFF. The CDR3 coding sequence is TGTGCCAGCAGACTAACATCCGGGACCGGGCCCGACAGGGTAGGCGAGCAGTTCTTC.

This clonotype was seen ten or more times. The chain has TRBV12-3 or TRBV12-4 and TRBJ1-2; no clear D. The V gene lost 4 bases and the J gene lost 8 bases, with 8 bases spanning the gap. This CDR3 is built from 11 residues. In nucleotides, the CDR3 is TGTGCCAGCAGTTCCGGAGGGGGCTACACCTTC. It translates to CASSSGGGYTF.

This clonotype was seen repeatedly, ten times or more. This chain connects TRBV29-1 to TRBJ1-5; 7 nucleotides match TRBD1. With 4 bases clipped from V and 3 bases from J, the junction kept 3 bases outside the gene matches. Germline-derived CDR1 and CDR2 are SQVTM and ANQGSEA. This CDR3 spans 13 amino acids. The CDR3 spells CSVVQGLNQPQHF. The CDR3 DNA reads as TGCAGCGTTGTACAGGGGCTCAATCAGCCCCAGCATTTT. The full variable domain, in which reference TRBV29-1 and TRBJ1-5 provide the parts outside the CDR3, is SAVISQKPSRDICQRGTSLTIQCQVDSQVTMMFWYRQQPGQSLTLIATANQGSEATYESGFVIDKFPISRPNLTFSTLTVSNMSPEDSSIYLCSVVQGLNQPQHFGDGTRLSIL.

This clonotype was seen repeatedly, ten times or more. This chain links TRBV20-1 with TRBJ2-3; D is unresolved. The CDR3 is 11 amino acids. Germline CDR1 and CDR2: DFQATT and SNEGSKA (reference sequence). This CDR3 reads CSIGITDTQYF. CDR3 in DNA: TGCTCTATCGGAATCACAGATACGCAGTATTTT.

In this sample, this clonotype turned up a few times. CDR3 residues: CASSLKGTGSNEAFF. In DNA form, the CDR3 reads TGTGCCAGCAGCTTGAAAGGGACAGGGTCGAATGAAGCTTTCTTT. This rearrangement joins TRBV5-6 to TRBJ1-1; 9 bases line up with TRBD1. Germline loops: CDR1 SGHDT, CDR2 YYEEEE. CDR3 size: 15 residues. The V and J ends lost 1 base and 7 bases, in that order; junction bases with no gene match: 8.

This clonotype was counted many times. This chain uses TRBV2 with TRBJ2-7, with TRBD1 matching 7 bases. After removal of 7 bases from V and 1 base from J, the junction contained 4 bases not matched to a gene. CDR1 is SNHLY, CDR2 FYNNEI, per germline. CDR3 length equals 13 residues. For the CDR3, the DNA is TGTGCCAGCATCAGGGGACAGTCCTACGAGCAGTACTTC. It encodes CASIRGQSYEQYF.

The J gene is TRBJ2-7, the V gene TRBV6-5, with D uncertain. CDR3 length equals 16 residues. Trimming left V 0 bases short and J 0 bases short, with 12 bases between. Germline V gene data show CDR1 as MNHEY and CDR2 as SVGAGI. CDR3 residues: CASSYSFKSLSYEQYF. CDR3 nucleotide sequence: TGTGCCAGCAGTTACTCGTTTAAGAGTCTCTCCTACGAGCAGTACTTC.

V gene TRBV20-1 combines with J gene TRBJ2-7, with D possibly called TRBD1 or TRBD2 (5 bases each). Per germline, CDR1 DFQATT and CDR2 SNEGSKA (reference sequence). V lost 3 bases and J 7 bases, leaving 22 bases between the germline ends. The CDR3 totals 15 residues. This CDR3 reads CSASMGTQASGEQYF. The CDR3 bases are TGCAGTGCTAGTATGGGGACCCAGGCGTCGGGGGAGCAGTACTTC.

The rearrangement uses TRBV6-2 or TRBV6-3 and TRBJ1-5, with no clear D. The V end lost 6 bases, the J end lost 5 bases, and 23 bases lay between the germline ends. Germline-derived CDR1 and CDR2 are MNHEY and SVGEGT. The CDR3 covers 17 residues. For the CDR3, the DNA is TGTGCCAGCAGCCTGGGCCGAGCCCCCCAAGAGGATCAGCCCCAGCATTTT. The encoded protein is CASSLGRAPQEDQPQHF.

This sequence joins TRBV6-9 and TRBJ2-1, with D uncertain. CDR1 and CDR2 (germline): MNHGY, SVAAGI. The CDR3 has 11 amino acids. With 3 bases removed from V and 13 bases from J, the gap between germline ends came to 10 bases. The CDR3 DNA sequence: TGTGCCAGCAGTTACGCGTCTGTTCAGTTCTTC. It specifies CASSYASVQFF.

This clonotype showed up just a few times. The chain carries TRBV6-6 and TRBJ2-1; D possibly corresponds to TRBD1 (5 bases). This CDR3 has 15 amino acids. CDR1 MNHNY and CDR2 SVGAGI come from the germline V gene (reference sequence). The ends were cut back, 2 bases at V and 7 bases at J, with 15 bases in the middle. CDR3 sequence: CASSYGQGIVNEQFF. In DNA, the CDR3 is TGTGCCAGCAGTTACGGGCAGGGAATAGTGAATGAGCAGTTCTTC.